This T cell receptor beta chain was captured in a study of T-cell reconstitution after alpha-beta-depleted transplantation in children. In regard to this clonotype: Its antigen is undetermined.

Library preparation (for TCRbeta) was performed with unique molecular identifiers. One entry per CDR3 protein, called by TCRdb with MiXCR from the PCR reads. Of roughly 420,000 distinct CDR3 sequences in the sample, 15% to 20% were seen once. The V gene end was trimmed by 1 base and the J gene end by 5 bases; junction bases not matched to a gene: 1. The CDR3 has 14 residues. Germline values: CDR1 SGHVS, CDR2 FNYEAQ. Findings and limits, study-wide: At one year after transplant, newly produced T cells mostly accounted for T-cell counts and diversity. The origin of high day-60 TCRbeta diversity in some patients lay in surviving recipient T cells and thymic progenitors. In patients about two months after transplant, alpha-beta T cells reportedly arose from several hundred expanded graft clones.

The starting material was PBMCs, mostly from graft donor cells, obtained 360 days after TCRalphabeta/CD19-depleted stem cell transplant. V is TRBV7-6 and J is TRBJ2-2; 7 nucleotides match TRBD1. This receptor was taken from a boy in the first two years of life who had a stem cell transplant for Wiskott-Aldrich syndrome, so the T cells may come from the graft donor. CDR3 DNA sequence: TGTGCCAGCAGCTTAGGGGGACAGACCGGGGAGCTGTTTTTT. This encodes CASSLGGQTGELFF. Combining the CDR3 with reference TRBV7-6 and TRBJ2-2 gives the whole variable domain GAGVSQSPRYKVTKRGQDVALRCDPISGHVSLYWYRQALGQGPEFLTYFNYEAQQDKSGLPNDRFSAERPEGSISTLTIQRTEQRDSAMYRCASSLGGQTGELFFGEGSRLTVL.